Presented here are 28 T cell receptor beta chains from one specimen sequenced in a study of blood T cell repertoires in COVID-19. Produced via immunoSEQ multiplex PCR; TCRdb's table is partial and in-frame only. This sample has about 200,000 clones, with 87% found just once. The sequenced material came from peripheral blood. These receptors originate from a man in his 60s who had recovered from COVID-19.

This rearrangement joins TRBV7-2 to TRBJ1-2; no clear D. Germline CDR1 reads SGHTA; CDR2 reads FQGNSA. V was pared by 5 bases and J by 0 bases, with 10 bases between. The CDR3 is 14 residues long. The CDR3 DNA reads as TGTGCCAGCAGCCCCCAGCGTACTAACTATGGCTACACCTTC. Amino acids: CASSPQRTNYGYTF. Looking up the rest from reference TRBV7-2 and TRBJ1-2 gives the full variable domain: GAGVSQSPSNKVTEKGKDVELRCDPISGHTALYWYRQSLGQGLEFLIYFQGNSAPDKSGLPSDRFSAERTGGSVSTLTIQRTQQEDSAVYLCASSPQRTNYGYTFGSGTRLTVV.

The chain links TRBV7-6 to TRBJ2-5; 8 bases are a match to TRBD1. This CDR3 has 18 residues. V lost 1 base and J lost 1; bases outside the gene matches: 11. Germline V gene sequence: CDR1 SGHVS, CDR2 FNYEAQ. This CDR3 reads CASSLDRAGGYTQETQYF. The CDR3 DNA reads TGTGCCAGCAGCTTAGATCGGGCAGGGGGCTATACCCAAGAGACCCAGTACTTC.

The rearrangement links TRBV18 to TRBJ1-1; a weak D match, TRBD1 (5 bases). This CDR3 region has 14 residues. The V end lost 1 base, the J end lost 6 bases, and 12 bases lay between the germline ends. Germline V gene data show CDR1 as KGHSH and CDR2 as LQKENI. CDR3 nucleotide sequence: TGTGCCAGCTCACCACAGGGGTTTGGTGCTGAAGCTTTCTTT. Translating it yields CASSPQGFGAEAFF.

The chain is built from TRBV28 and TRBJ2-1, with 9 positions matching TRBD1. Unmatched junction bases numbered 12, after V lost 6 bases and J lost 9 bases. The CDR3 is made up of 15 amino acids. Germline V gene data show CDR1 as MDHEN and CDR2 as SYDVKM. The CDR3 bases are TGTGCCAGCAGCGGGCCGGGACAGGGAATAAGTGAGCAGTTCTTC. It specifies CASSGPGQGISEQFF.

V is TRBV3-1 (or the pseudogene TRBV3-2) and J is TRBJ2-3; unclear D gene. The CDR3 has 16 amino acids. Trimming took off 0 bases at V and 0 bases at J, with 10 bases between the two ends. The germline gives CDR1 LGHDT, CDR2 YNNKEL (reference sequence). CDR3 DNA: TGTGCCAGCAGCCAAGATACGGCGGTTAGCACAGATACGCAGTATTTT. This codes for CASSQDTAVSTDTQYF.

The rearrangement uses TRBV7-2 and TRBJ2-5; D ambiguous. CDR1 and CDR2 (germline): SGHTA, FQGNSA. The CDR3 sequence is 12 residues long. V lost 5 bases to trimming and J lost 5 bases, with 9 bases between them. For the CDR3, the DNA is TGTGCCAGCAGCCGACTCGCGGAGACCCAGTACTTC. This codes for CASSRLAETQYF.

V gene TRBV6-1 combines with J gene TRBJ2-7; TRBD2 aligns across 8 bases. Germline V CDR1 and CDR2: MNHNS, SASEGT. This CDR3 is 16 amino acids long. Trimming took 2 bases from V and 0 from J; bases not matched to a gene: 6. The CDR3: CASSETLAGSSYEQYF. The CDR3, as DNA: TGTGCCAGCAGTGAAACCCTAGCGGGCTCCTCCTACGAGCAGTACTTC.

The rearrangement uses TRBV7-3 and TRBJ1-2, with D uncertain. Germline loops: CDR1 SGHTA, CDR2 FQGTGA. The V end was cut by 5 bases, the J end by 4 bases, with 14 bases between. This CDR3 contains 14 residues. For the CDR3, the DNA is TGTGCCAGCAGCCCCGCGAGTCTAGTCTATGGCTACACCTTC. Its protein is CASSPASLVYGYTF.

CDR3 region: CAWSPQEGLEQYF. The CDR3 nucleotides are TGTGCCTGGAGTCCCCAAGAGGGCCTGGAGCAGTACTTC. V is TRBV30 and J is TRBJ2-7, with D perhaps matching TRBD2 (5 bases). The length of the CDR3 is 13 residues. V was trimmed by 2 bases and J by 7 bases, leaving 15 bases between them. Germline V lookup: CDR1 GTSNPN, CDR2 SVGIG (reference sequence).

V usage is TRBV14 and J usage is TRBJ2-1; 12 nucleotides agree with TRBD2. CDR1 is SGHDN and CDR2 is FVKESK in the germline V gene. J lost 5 bases, V lost 4 bases, and 3 bases had no gene match. The CDR3 has 15 residues. This CDR3 is CASSPLAGGDNEQFF. In DNA form, the CDR3 reads TGTGCCAGCAGCCCTCTAGCGGGAGGGGACAATGAGCAGTTCTTC.

The chain employs TRBV6-5 and TRBJ1-2, with TRBD1 identical over 7 bases. The CDR3 runs to 13 residues. Trimming took 7 bases from V and 4 from J; bases not matched to a gene: 6. The V gene's germline CDR1 is MNHEY and CDR2 SVGAGI. CDR3 sequence reads: CASIATGSYGYTF. CDR3 DNA sequence: TGTGCCAGCATCGCGACAGGGAGCTATGGCTACACCTTC.

This clone has ten or more counts. The genes are TRBV6-5 and TRBJ1-5; D not resolved. The CDR3 sequence is 13 residues long. V was trimmed by 0 bases and J by 6 bases, leaving 6 bases between them. Germline-derived CDR1 and CDR2 are MNHEY and SVGAGI. The CDR3 DNA is TGTGCCAGCAGTTACTCGAGTGGTCAGCCCCAGCATTTT. Protein product: CASSYSSGQPQHF.

The chain has TRBV7-8 and TRBJ2-7; maybe TRBD1 (6 bases). The CDR3 is 15 amino acids. V lost 1 base, J lost 8 bases, and 18 bases lay in between. CDR1 is SGHVS, CDR2 FQNEAQ, per germline. CDR3 protein: CASSLDGTSTDKQYF. CDR3 sequence (DNA): TGTGCCAGCAGCTTAGATGGGACATCAACAGATAAGCAGTACTTC.

The chain joins TRBV19 to TRBJ1-5; no clear D gene. Trimming cost V 7 bases and J 9 bases, with 16 bases left between them. Germline CDR1 LNHDA, CDR2 SQIVND (reference sequence). The CDR3 has 13 residues. The CDR3 DNA follows: TGTGCCAGTAACAGCGACGGGGTGAGGCCCCAGCATTTT. Residues: CASNSDGVRPQHF.

The chain is built from TRBV5-1 and TRBJ1-4, with 9 bases matching TRBD1. The ends lost 4 bases at V and 8 bases at J; junction bases unmatched: 6. CDR1 SGHRS and CDR2 YFSETQ come from the germline V gene. The CDR3 sequence is 14 residues long. CDR3 sequence: CASSTGTGLEKLFF. The CDR3 DNA follows: TGCGCCAGCAGCACCGGGACAGGGTTAGAAAAACTGTTTTTT.

V gene TRBV27 combines with J gene TRBJ1-1; D might be TRBD1 (5 bases). This CDR3 is 14 amino acids long. V was pared by 2 bases and J by 8 bases, with 15 bases between. Germline CDR1 and CDR2: MNHEY and SMNVEV (reference sequence). Here the CDR3 DNA reads TGTGCCAGCAGTTTAAGATTTGGGGCGCGGGAAGCTTTCTTT. Translated, it gives CASSLRFGAREAFF.

V and J are TRBV5-4 and TRBJ1-5; 12 bases line up with TRBD1. V shed 0 bases and J 6 bases; nucleotides not matched to a gene: 7. Germline CDR1 reads SGHNT; CDR2 reads YYREEE (reference sequence). The CDR3 is 17 amino acids. This CDR3 reads CASSLGGTGGRSQPQHF. The CDR3 nucleotides are TGTGCCAGCAGCTTGGGGGGGACAGGGGGCAGGTCTCAGCCCCAGCATTTT. The complete variable domain, with remaining parts taken from reference TRBV5-4 and TRBJ1-5, reads ETGVTQSPTHLIKTRGQQVTLRCSSQSGHNTVSWYQQALGQGPQFIFQYYREEENGRGNFPPRFSGLQFPNYSSELNVNALELDDSALYLCASSLGGTGGRSQPQHFGDGTRLSIL.

The V and J genes are TRBV10-3 and TRBJ1-1; 8 bases are a match to TRBD1. The germline V gene encodes CDR1 ENHRY and CDR2 SYGVKD. The CDR3 consists of 14 residues. The trim removed 7 bases at V and 4 bases at J, leaving 8 bases unmatched. CDR3 sequence reads: CAINQGQGITEAFF. CDR3 coding DNA: TGTGCCATCAACCAAGGACAGGGAATCACTGAAGCTTTCTTT.

This sequence joins TRBV6-1 and TRBJ2-1, with 9 positions matching TRBD1. This CDR3 comprises 15 residues. The V gene end was trimmed by 2 bases and the J gene end by 6 bases; junction bases not matched to a gene: 5. From germline, CDR1 is MNHNS and CDR2 SASEGT. CDR3 bases: TGTGCCAGCAGTGAACCTGGACAGGGGTCCAATGAGCAGTTCTTC. It codes for CASSEPGQGSNEQFF.

The rearrangement joins TRBV25-1 to TRBJ1-1; D is unresolved. V shed 3 bases and J shed 11 bases, with 13 bases lying between them. CDR1 MGHDK and CDR2 SYGVNS come from the germline V gene. CDR3 length equals 12 residues. CDR3 in amino acids: CASSDNRMGAFF. In DNA, the CDR3 is TGTGCCAGCAGTGATAACAGAATGGGTGCTTTCTTT.

This chain links TRBV24-1 with TRBJ1-1; D gene uncertain. The CDR3 is 13 amino acids. CDR1 is KGHDR and CDR2 is SFDVKD in the germline V gene. The ends were cut back, 5 bases at V and 4 bases at J, with 10 bases in the middle. Here the CDR3 DNA reads TGTGCCACCAGTGGTATAGATTCCACTGAAGCTTTCTTT. Translation gives CATSGIDSTEAFF.

The rearrangement joins TRBV2 to TRBJ1-5, with D possibly being TRBD1 (5 bases). V was clipped by 9 bases and J by 0 bases, with 15 bases between them. The CDR3 covers 15 residues. The germline gives CDR1 SNHLY, CDR2 FYNNEI. CDR3 loop: CASKEDNNSNQPQHF. The CDR3 coding sequence is TGTGCCAGTAAAGAGGACAACAATAGCAATCAGCCCCAGCATTTT.

The chain carries TRBV5-1 and TRBJ2-3, with 11 bases lining up with TRBD2. This CDR3 spans 13 amino acids. The trim removed 3 bases at V and 13 bases at J, leaving 7 bases unmatched. Per germline, CDR1 SGHRS and CDR2 YFSETQ. CDR3: CASSSTSGSNEYF. The CDR3 DNA reads TGCGCCAGCAGCTCCACTAGCGGGAGTAATGAGTATTTT.

The chain links TRBV24-1 to TRBJ1-1; D might be TRBD1 (6 bases). The CDR3 consists of 12 residues. Germline V lookup: CDR1 KGHDR, CDR2 SFDVKD. V was pared by 4 bases and J by 10 bases, with 12 bases between. CDR3 protein: CATSDRQDVAFF. CDR3 bases: TGTGCCACCAGTGACCGACAGGACGTAGCTTTCTTT.

The CDR3 reads CSVETLAGGHNEQFF. CDR3 DNA: TGCAGCGTTGAAACTTTAGCGGGAGGCCACAATGAGCAGTTCTTC. This chain joins TRBV29-1 and TRBJ2-1; the match to TRBD2 covers 10 bases. Germline CDR1 is SQVTM and CDR2 is ANQGSEA. The trim removed 2 bases at V and 5 bases at J, leaving 6 bases unmatched. The CDR3 extends over 15 amino acids.

The chain employs TRBV10-3 and TRBJ2-3; D not certain. V lost 6 bases to trimming and J lost 2 bases, with 24 bases between them. The CDR3 is 18 residues long. Germline CDR1 and CDR2: ENHRY and SYGVKD. CDR3 region: CAIRAQAFEAINTDTQYF. As DNA, the CDR3 is TGTGCCATCAGAGCTCAAGCCTTTGAGGCCATCAACACAGATACGCAGTATTTT.

The chain couples TRBV5-6 to TRBJ1-1, with 9 bases lining up with TRBD1. Unmatched junction bases numbered 8, after V lost 4 bases and J lost 4 bases. Germline CDR1 SGHDT, CDR2 YYEEEE. There are 15 residues in the CDR3. The CDR3 here is CASSVPGQGVTEAFF. CDR3 nucleotide sequence: TGTGCCAGCAGCGTCCCGGGACAGGGAGTCACTGAAGCTTTCTTT. Using reference TRBV5-6 and TRBJ1-1 for the parts outside the CDR3, the full variable domain is DAGVTQSPTHLIKTRGQQVTLRCSPKSGHDTVSWYQQALGQGPQFIFQYYEEEERQRGNFPDRFSGHQFPNYSSELNVNALLLGDSALYLCASSVPGQGVTEAFFGQGTRLTVV.

V gene TRBV7-2 combines with J gene TRBJ2-7, with D uncertain. The V end was cut by 6 bases, the J end by 0 bases, with 6 bases between. CDR1 and CDR2 from the germline V gene are SGHTA and FQGNSA. The CDR3 length is 12 residues. CDR3 DNA: TGTGCCAGCAGTTCCAGCTCCTACGAGCAGTACTTC. Protein product: CASSSSSYEQYF.